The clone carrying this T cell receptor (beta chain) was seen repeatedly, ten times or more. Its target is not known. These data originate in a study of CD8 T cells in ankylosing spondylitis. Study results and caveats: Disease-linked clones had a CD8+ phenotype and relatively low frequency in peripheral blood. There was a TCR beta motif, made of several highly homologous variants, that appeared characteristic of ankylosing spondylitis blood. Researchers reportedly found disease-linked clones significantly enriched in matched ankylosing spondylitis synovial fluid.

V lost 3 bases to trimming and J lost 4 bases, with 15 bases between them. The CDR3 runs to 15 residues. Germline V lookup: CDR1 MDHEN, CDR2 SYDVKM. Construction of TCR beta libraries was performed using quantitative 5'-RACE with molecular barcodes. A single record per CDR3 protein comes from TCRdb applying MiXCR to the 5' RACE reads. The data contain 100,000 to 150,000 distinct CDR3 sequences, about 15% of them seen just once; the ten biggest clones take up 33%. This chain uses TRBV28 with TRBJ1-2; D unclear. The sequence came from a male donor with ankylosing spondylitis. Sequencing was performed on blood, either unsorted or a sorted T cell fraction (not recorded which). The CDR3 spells CASSLEKFSRYGYTF. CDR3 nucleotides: TGTGCCAGCAGTTTGGAGAAATTCAGCCGCTATGGCTACACCTTC.